The 26 T cell receptor beta chains below come from one sample, sequenced in a study of cytomegalovirus exposure and HLA in healthy donors. The primer mix had 60 Vbeta and 13 Jbeta primers. TCRdb's table, derived via immunoSEQ multiplex PCR, lists solely in-frame clones and lacks some. This repertoire includes about 160,000 clones. The sample consisted of PBMCs. Every receptor here comes from a man aged 30 to 39 in good health and CMV-seronegative.

The J gene is TRBJ1-5, the V gene TRBV28, with no clear D. The CDR3 sequence is 11 residues long. V shed 7 bases and J shed 9 bases, with 10 bases lying between them. Germline V gene lookup returns CDR1 MDHEN and CDR2 SYDVKM. The CDR3 region has the DNA TGTGCCAGCACATACGCCGGGCCCCAGCATTTT. Its protein product is CASTYAGPQHF. The full variable domain, rest sourced from reference TRBV28 and TRBJ1-5, is DVKVTQSSRYLVKRTGEKVFLECVQDMDHENMFWYRQDPGLGLRLIYFSYDVKMKEKGDIPEGYSVSREKKERFSLILESASTNQTSMYLCASTYAGPQHFGDGTRLSIL.

V gene TRBV2 combines with J gene TRBJ2-5; 8 bases are a match to TRBD2. With the DNA end fitting TRBJ2-7 better, the J assignment may be wrong. CDR3 length: 14 amino acids. Germline V gene lookup returns CDR1 SNHLY and CDR2 FYNNEI. The CDR3 region has the DNA TGTGCCAGCAGTCCTAGCGGGTGGGCCTACGAGCAGTACTTC. Protein: CASSPSGWAYEQYF.

About this clone: The identical CDR3 is also encoded by other nucleotide sequences in the sample. The chain combines TRBV5-1 with TRBJ2-6, with D tentatively TRBD1 (6 bases). Trimming removed 2 bases from V and 0 bases from J, with 6 bases in between. Germline loops: CDR1 SGHRS, CDR2 YFSETQ. The length of the CDR3 is 15 residues. For the CDR3, the DNA is TGCGCCAGCAGCTTAGGGGGCTCTGGGGCCAACGTCCTGACTTTC. It translates to CASSLGGSGANVLTF.

V is TRBV7-9 and J is TRBJ2-3; 9 bases fit TRBD2. This CDR3 is built from 14 residues. Trimming cost V 9 bases and J 6 bases; bases outside gene matches: 10. Per germline, CDR1 SEHNR and CDR2 FQNEAQ (reference sequence). CDR3 bases: TGTGCCAGTAACCTAGCGGGAATATTGGATACGCAGTATTTT. Translating it yields CASNLAGILDTQYF.

This rearrangement joins TRBV7-9 to TRBJ2-2; D is possibly TRBD2 (6 bases). The V end was cut by 5 bases, the J end by 5 bases, with 12 bases between. CDR3 size: 14 residues. CDR1 is SEHNR, CDR2 FQNEAQ, per germline (reference sequence). In DNA form, the CDR3 reads TGTGCCAGCAGCCAAGCGGCGGGGACCGGGGAGCTGTTTTTT. Its translation is CASSQAAGTGELFF.

The rearrangement links TRBV6-6 to TRBJ2-1; a weak D match, TRBD1 (5 bases). There are 14 residues in the CDR3. Germline values: CDR1 MNHNY, CDR2 SVGAGI (reference sequence). Trimming pared 10 bases from V and 9 bases from J, leaving 22 bases between. The CDR3 protein is CATRQGLTAGEQFF. CDR3 nucleotide sequence: TGTGCCACCCGCCAAGGGCTGACAGCCGGTGAGCAGTTCTTC.

The chain carries TRBV19 and TRBJ1-2; D gene unclear. The length of the CDR3 is 12 residues. Germline CDR1 is LNHDA and CDR2 is SQIVND (reference sequence). With 3 bases removed from V and 6 bases from J, the gap between germline ends came to 8 bases. The CDR3 loop reads CASSMAADGYTF. The CDR3 region has the DNA TGTGCCAGTAGTATGGCCGCGGATGGCTACACCTTC.

The chain is built from TRBV10-1 and TRBJ1-1, with 10 bases lining up with TRBD1. The junction had 9 bases not matched to a gene; V was cut back by 0 bases and J by 5 bases. Germline CDR1 is WNHNN and CDR2 is SYGVQD (reference sequence). CDR3 size: 17 residues. The CDR3 DNA reads TGCGCCAGCAGTGAGTCTGTTGGACAGGGGGGGGTAACTGAAGCTTTCTTT. Protein product: CASSESVGQGGVTEAFF.

The chain is built from TRBV7-8 and TRBJ2-5; 7 positions agree with TRBD1. The CDR3 covers 14 residues. Germline V lookup: CDR1 SGHVS, CDR2 FQNEAQ. V dropped 6 bases and J dropped 7; count of bases not matched to a gene: 11. CDR3 amino acids: CASRPTGTAGTQYF. The CDR3 nucleotides are TGTGCCAGCAGACCCACCGGGACAGCCGGGACCCAGTACTTC.

The J gene is TRBJ2-3, the V gene TRBV5-8, with 9 bases matching TRBD1. The V gene end was trimmed by 4 bases and the J gene end by 4 bases; junction bases not matched to a gene: 4. The CDR3 is made up of 14 amino acids. Germline V lookup: CDR1 SGHTS, CDR2 YDEGEE. This CDR3 is CASSPRTGADTQYF. Here the CDR3 DNA reads TGTGCCAGCAGCCCACGGACAGGGGCAGATACGCAGTATTTT.

This sequence joins TRBV28 and TRBJ1-5; 8 nucleotides align to TRBD1. The CDR3 spans 14 residues. CDR1 and CDR2 from the germline V gene are MDHEN and SYDVKM. V shed 7 bases and J 7 bases; nucleotides not matched to a gene: 9. Written as DNA, the CDR3 is TGTGCCAGCAACGGACAGGGTCTAATGCAGCCCCAGCATTTT. It yields the protein CASNGQGLMQPQHF.

The chain carries TRBV2 and TRBJ2-3, with a tentative D call TRBD2 (5 bases). The CDR3 length is 16 residues. Germline V gene sequence: CDR1 SNHLY, CDR2 FYNNEI. The V end was cut by 2 bases, the J end by 2 bases, with 14 bases between. This chain's CDR3 is CASSEWEPLSTDTQYF. CDR3 in DNA: TGTGCCAGCAGTGAATGGGAGCCGCTCTCCACAGATACGCAGTATTTT.

As to this clone: One end of the junction fails to match germline, which may point to a read error. The chain combines TRBV18 with TRBJ1-2; D may be TRBD1 (6 bases). CDR1 is KGHSH and CDR2 is LQKENI in the germline V gene. The CDR3 length is 15 residues. CDR3 nucleotide sequence: TGTGCCAGCTCCCCACAGAATACAGGGAACCATGGCTACACCTTC. This sequence encodes CASSPQNTGNHGYTF.

The chain recombines TRBV19 with TRBJ2-3; no reliable D call. Germline V gene sequence: CDR1 LNHDA, CDR2 SQIVND (reference sequence). This CDR3 comprises 12 residues. The ends were cut back, 6 bases at V and 2 bases at J, with 6 bases in the middle. The CDR3 DNA sequence: TGTGCCAGTAGGTCAATCACAGATACGCAGTATTTT. This sequence encodes CASRSITDTQYF.

The chain has TRBV5-1 and TRBJ1-2; TRBD1 is a possible D gene (6 bases). From germline, CDR1 is SGHRS and CDR2 YFSETQ. V was shortened by 0 bases and J by 4 bases, with 22 bases between the two germline ends. The CDR3 consists of 18 residues. In nucleotides, the CDR3 is TGCGCCAGCAGCTTGGAGTTGGGGACACCGACCTTAGGCTATGGCTACACCTTC. Protein product: CASSLELGTPTLGYGYTF. The whole variable domain, filled in from reference TRBV5-1 and TRBJ1-2, reads KAGVTQTPRYLIKTRGQQVTLSCSPISGHRSVSWYQQTPGQGLQFLFEYFSETQRNKGNFPGRFSGRQFSNSRSEMNVSTLELGDSALYLCASSLELGTPTLGYGYTFGSGTRLTVV.

The chain couples TRBV9 to TRBJ2-7; TRBD1 matches at 9 bases. J was trimmed by 0 bases and V by 4 bases; bases with no gene match: 11. The CDR3 loop spans 17 amino acids. Looked up from germline, CDR1 is SGDLS and CDR2 is YYNGEE. Here the CDR3 DNA reads TGTGCCAGCAGCCTCACTAGGAGGGACAGGGACTCCTACGAGCAGTACTTC. Residues: CASSLTRRDRDSYEQYF.

The chain has TRBV30 and TRBJ2-7, with a weak D call TRBD2 (7 bases). In germline, CDR1 is GTSNPN, CDR2 SVGIG (reference sequence). Trimming removed 6 bases from V and 6 bases from J, with 21 bases in between. The CDR3 runs to 14 residues. CDR3 in amino acids: CACGGQSTSSEQYF. For the CDR3, the DNA is TGTGCCTGCGGGGGGCAATCTACGAGTTCCGAGCAGTACTTC.

CDR3 sequence reads: CASSAYRAGRTDTQYF. In DNA, the CDR3 is TGTGCCAGCAGTGCCTACAGGGCCGGTCGCACAGATACGCAGTATTTT. This chain uses TRBV25-1 with TRBJ2-3, with D perhaps TRBD1 (6 bases). The V end lost 4 bases, the J end lost 1 base, and 15 bases lay between the germline ends. CDR3 length equals 16 residues. Germline CDR1 reads MGHDK; CDR2 reads SYGVNS.

The chain carries TRBV14 and TRBJ2-3; the D is unclear. Germline loops: CDR1 SGHDN, CDR2 FVKESK. V was shortened by 0 bases and J by 3 bases, with 13 bases between the two germline ends. The CDR3 sequence is 16 residues long. This CDR3 is CASSQDKKSWTDTQYF. The CDR3 nucleotides are TGTGCCAGCAGCCAAGATAAAAAGAGTTGGACAGATACGCAGTATTTT.

The chain is built from TRBV9 and TRBJ1-1, with D uncertain. V lost 6 bases and J lost 0, with 3 bases in between. CDR3 length: 11 residues. Germline lookup yields CDR1 SGDLS and CDR2 YYNGEE. CDR3 residues: CASNLNTEAFF. The CDR3 nucleotides are TGTGCCAGCAACTTGAACACTGAAGCTTTCTTT.

This sequence joins TRBV25-1 and TRBJ2-7; TRBD1 might be the D (5 bases). Germline V CDR1 and CDR2: MGHDK, SYGVNS. Trimming removed 7 bases from V and 3 bases from J, with 16 bases in between. The CDR3 spans 14 residues. CDR3 DNA sequence: TGTGCCAGCACCCCAAAAGGGGATAGCTACGAGCAGTACTTC. Translation gives CASTPKGDSYEQYF.

This rearrangement joins TRBV6-5 to TRBJ1-2; TRBD1 matches 11 bases. The CDR3 covers 13 residues. Per the germline V gene, CDR1 is MNHEY and CDR2 is SVGAGI. The ends lost 7 bases at V and 8 bases at J; junction bases unmatched: 6. The CDR3 region is CASIGQGARGYTF. In nucleotides, the CDR3 is TGTGCCAGCATCGGACAGGGGGCGCGCGGCTACACCTTC.

This chain links TRBV28 with TRBJ2-1; TRBD2 aligns across 11 bases. Germline CDR1 is MDHEN and CDR2 is SYDVKM. The length of the CDR3 is 17 residues. Germline trimming cut 5 bases from V and 9 bases from J; bases unmatched to any gene: 15. The CDR3 coding sequence is TGTGCCAGCAGTCCCCTCGGACTAGCGGGCGCCCTCTCTGAGCAGTTCTTC. Protein product: CASSPLGLAGALSEQFF. Filled out from reference TRBV28 and TRBJ2-1, the complete variable domain reads DVKVTQSSRYLVKRTGEKVFLECVQDMDHENMFWYRQDPGLGLRLIYFSYDVKMKEKGDIPEGYSVSREKKERFSLILESASTNQTSMYLCASSPLGLAGALSEQFFGPGTRLTVL.

V gene TRBV9 combines with J gene TRBJ2-5, with D possibly being TRBD2 (5 bases). V dropped 0 bases and J dropped 2 bases, with 8 bases sitting between them. This CDR3 is built from 14 residues. Germline V gives CDR1 SGDLS, CDR2 YYNGEE. The CDR3 protein is CASSVAGWQETQYF. The CDR3 nucleotides are TGTGCCAGCAGCGTAGCGGGGTGGCAAGAGACCCAGTACTTC.

V usage is TRBV29-1 and J usage is TRBJ2-3; the D gene is possibly TRBD1 (6 bases). With 2 bases removed from V and 2 bases from J, the gap between germline ends came to 8 bases. CDR3 size: 13 residues. Germline V CDR1 and CDR2: SQVTM, ANQGSEA. The CDR3 protein is CSVELGATDTQYF. For the CDR3, the DNA is TGCAGCGTTGAACTGGGGGCCACAGATACGCAGTATTTT.

This sequence joins TRBV11-3 and TRBJ1-2; TRBD1 might be the D (6 bases). The CDR3 runs to 11 residues. V dropped 4 bases and J dropped 8 bases, with 8 bases sitting between them. Per germline, CDR1 SGHNT and CDR2 YENEEA. CDR3: CASSWGQGYTF. Here the CDR3 DNA reads TGTGCCAGCAGCTGGGGGCAAGGCTACACCTTC.